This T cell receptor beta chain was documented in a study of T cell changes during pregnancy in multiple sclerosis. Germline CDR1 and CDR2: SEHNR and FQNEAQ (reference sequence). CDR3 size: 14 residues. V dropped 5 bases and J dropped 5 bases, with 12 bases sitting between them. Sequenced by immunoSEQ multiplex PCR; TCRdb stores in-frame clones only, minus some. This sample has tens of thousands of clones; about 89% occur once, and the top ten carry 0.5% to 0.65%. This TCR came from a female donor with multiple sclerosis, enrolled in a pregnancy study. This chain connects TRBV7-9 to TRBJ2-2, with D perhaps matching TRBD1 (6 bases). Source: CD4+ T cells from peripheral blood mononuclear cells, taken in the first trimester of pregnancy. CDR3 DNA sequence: TGTGCCAGCAGCCTCCTACAGGGTACCGGGGAGCTGTTTTTT. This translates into CASSLLQGTGELFF. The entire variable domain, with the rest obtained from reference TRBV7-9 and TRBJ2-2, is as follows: DTGVSQNPRHKITKRGQNVTFRCDPISEHNRLYWYRQTLGQGPEFLTYFQNEAQLEKSRLLSDRFSAERPKGSFSTLEIQRTEQGDSAMYLCASSLLQGTGELFFGEGSRLTVL.